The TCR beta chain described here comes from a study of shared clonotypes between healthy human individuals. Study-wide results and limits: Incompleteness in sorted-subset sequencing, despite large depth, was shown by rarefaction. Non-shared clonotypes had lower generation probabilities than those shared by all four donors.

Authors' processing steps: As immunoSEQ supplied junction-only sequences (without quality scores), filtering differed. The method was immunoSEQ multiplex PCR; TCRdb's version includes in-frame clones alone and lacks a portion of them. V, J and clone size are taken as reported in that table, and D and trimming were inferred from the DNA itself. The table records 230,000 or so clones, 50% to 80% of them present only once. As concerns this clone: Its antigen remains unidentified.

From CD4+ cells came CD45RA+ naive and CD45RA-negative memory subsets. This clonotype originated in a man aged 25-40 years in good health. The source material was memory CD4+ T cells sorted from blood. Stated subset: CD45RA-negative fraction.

The CDR3 bases are TGCGCCAGCAGCCAAGGTGACCCAAAATTGGGACAGTTCTTC. This encodes CASSQGDPKLGQFF. The V gene is TRBV4-1, the J gene TRBJ2-1, with D uncertain. CDR1 and CDR2 (germline): MGHRA, YSYEKL. CDR3 length: 14 residues. V shed 1 base and J shed 13 bases, with 17 bases lying between them.